Following are 20 T cell receptor beta chains from one sample sequenced in a study of blood T cell repertoires in COVID-19. Libraries were prepared by immunoSEQ multiplex PCR; TCRdb keeps only in-frame clonotypes and omits some of them. Of around 400,000 clones listed, just under 90% are singletons. Sequenced material: PBMCs or T cells enriched from blood (not recorded which). These TCRs come from a woman in her twenties or thirties who had recovered from COVID-19.

V and J are TRBV25-1 and TRBJ1-6; no clear D. CDR1 and CDR2 from the germline V gene are MGHDK and SYGVNS. V dropped 3 bases and J dropped 10 bases, with 13 bases sitting between them. This CDR3 region has 14 residues. CDR3 coding DNA: TGTGCCAGCAGTGATTTGGTCAGCGGGTCACCCCTCCACTTT. Its protein product is CASSDLVSGSPLHF.

The chain is built from TRBV10-1 and TRBJ2-5; D is undetermined. This CDR3 region has 13 residues. The V gene's germline CDR1 is WNHNN and CDR2 SYGVQD (reference sequence). V lost 3 bases and J lost 5, with 10 bases in between. CDR3 in DNA: TGCGCCAGCAGTGACAGTAAAGCGGAGACCCAGTACTTC. Translated: CASSDSKAETQYF.

The J gene is TRBJ2-1, the V gene TRBV20-1, with D perhaps TRBD2 (5 bases). In germline, CDR1 is DFQATT, CDR2 SNEGSKA (reference sequence). Deletions cut 3 bases from V and 9 bases from J, with 21 bases between. The CDR3 totals 15 residues. The DNA of the CDR3 is TGCAGTGCTAGTGATGGGGATCGCGGGCCCACTGAGCAGTTCTTC. This codes for CSASDGDRGPTEQFF.

The chain's CDR3 is CASSLSSDTQYF. The CDR3 DNA sequence: TGTGCCAGCAGTTTGAGCTCAGATACGCAGTATTTT. The rearrangement uses TRBV28 and TRBJ2-3; D gene unclear. This CDR3 has 12 amino acids. V lost 3 bases to trimming and J lost 4 bases, with 5 bases between them. The germline CDR1 and CDR2 sequences are MDHEN and SYDVKM.

The V and J genes are TRBV7-3 and TRBJ2-1; TRBD2 agrees at 13 bases. CDR1 and CDR2 from the germline V gene are SGHTA and FQGTGA. J gave up 12 bases and V 5 bases, and 7 bases lay outside the gene matches. The CDR3 length is 14 residues. CDR3 protein: CASSPRTSGGAQFF. The CDR3 DNA sequence: TGTGCCAGCAGCCCTCGCACTAGCGGGGGGGCGCAGTTCTTC. The full variable domain, completed using reference TRBV7-3 and TRBJ2-1, is GAGVSQTPSNKVTEKGKYVELRCDPISGHTALYWYRQSLGQGPEFLIYFQGTGAADDSGLPNDRFFAVRPEGSVSTLKIQRTERGDSAVYLCASSPRTSGGAQFFGPGTRLTVL.

V and J are TRBV13 and TRBJ1-1; TRBD1 aligns across 7 bases. The CDR3 is made up of 15 amino acids. J gave up 5 bases and V 6 bases, and 12 bases lay outside the gene matches. From germline, CDR1 is PRHDT and CDR2 FYEKMQ (reference sequence). Here the CDR3 DNA reads TGTGCCAGCAGACCCACTAGGGGGCGCGGGACTGAAGCTTTCTTT. Protein: CASRPTRGRGTEAFF.

This chain connects TRBV2 to TRBJ1-3; D not resolved. V was cut by 5 bases and J by 7 bases, with 12 bases left in between. Per the germline V gene, CDR1 is SNHLY and CDR2 is FYNNEI. The CDR3 length is 13 residues. This CDR3 is CASSRRVGNTIYF. CDR3 sequence (DNA): TGTGCCAGCAGTCGGAGGGTGGGGAACACCATATATTTT.

The gene calls are TRBV19 and TRBJ1-1; D unresolved. The CDR3 covers 16 residues. Germline loops: CDR1 LNHDA, CDR2 SQIVND (reference sequence). V lost 4 bases, J lost 0 bases, and 15 bases lay in between. CDR3 sequence: CASSRADKPMNTEAFF. Written as DNA, the CDR3 is TGTGCCAGTAGTAGGGCAGACAAACCGATGAACACTGAAGCTTTCTTT.

This rearrangement joins TRBV7-9 to TRBJ1-4; 10 positions agree with TRBD1. Germline V CDR1 and CDR2: SEHNR, FQNEAQ (reference sequence). Trimming took 5 bases from V and 8 from J; bases not matched to a gene: 14. The CDR3 loop spans 17 amino acids. DNA for the CDR3: TGTGCCAGCAGCACGATAGGGACAGGGGCACAAGAGGAAAAACTGTTTTTT. It yields the protein CASSTIGTGAQEEKLFF.

The sample holds one count of this clone. The chain carries TRBV6-2 or TRBV6-3 and TRBJ1-1; no firm D call. Germline V gene lookup returns CDR1 MNHEY and CDR2 SVGEGT. The CDR3 has 12 residues. The germline V and J ends were trimmed by 0 bases and 10 bases, with 9 bases remaining between them. CDR3 sequence (DNA): TGTGCCAGCAGTTACTCGCCGGGAGTAGCTTTCTTT. Translated, it gives CASSYSPGVAFF.

The chain is built from TRBV5-1 and TRBJ1-1; unclear D gene. V was cut by 0 bases and J by 10 bases, with 16 bases left in between. Germline assignment: CDR1 SGHRS and CDR2 YFSETQ. CDR3 length: 14 residues. The CDR3 spells CASSLDIIKDSAFF. The CDR3 DNA follows: TGCGCCAGCAGCTTGGATATAATTAAGGACTCAGCTTTCTTT.

CDR3 in DNA: TGCGCCAGCAGCTTGCTAAGCGGGAGGCTCCACGAGCAGTACTTC. It codes for CASSLLSGRLHEQYF. V is TRBV5-1 and J is TRBJ2-7, with TRBD2 matching over 9 bases. This CDR3 spans 15 amino acids. Losses at the gene ends were 1 base for V and 5 bases for J; bases not matched to a gene: 7. The germline gives CDR1 SGHRS, CDR2 YFSETQ.

V is TRBV6-5 and J is TRBJ1-5, with 7 bases that match TRBD1. Germline CDR1 is MNHEY and CDR2 is SVGAGI. The ends lost 5 bases at V and 3 bases at J; junction bases unmatched: 7. There are 15 residues in the CDR3. CDR3 DNA sequence: TGTGCCAGCAGTATCCGGGGGACAGACAATCAGCCCCAGCATTTT. As protein: CASSIRGTDNQPQHF.

This rearrangement joins TRBV28 to TRBJ1-5; 7 nucleotides line up with TRBD1. The CDR3 runs to 14 residues. Germline V gene data show CDR1 as MDHEN and CDR2 as SYDVKM. V lost 6 bases and J lost 7; bases outside the gene matches: 9. The DNA for the CDR3 is TGTGCCAGCAGAAACACAGGGGCCAAGCAGCCCCAGCATTTT. Translation: CASRNTGAKQPQHF.

The chain uses TRBV30 and TRBJ2-5, with D maybe TRBD2 (5 bases). The ends were cut back, 2 bases at V and 7 bases at J, with 11 bases in the middle. This CDR3 spans 12 amino acids. From germline, CDR1 is GTSNPN and CDR2 SVGIG (reference sequence). Here the CDR3 DNA reads TGTGCCTGGAGTCCGGGGAAAGGGACCCAGTACTTC. Translating it yields CAWSPGKGTQYF.

The V call is TRBV30, the J call TRBJ2-7; the match to TRBD2 covers 13 bases. Trimming cost V 3 bases and J 3 bases; bases outside gene matches: 2. Germline V gene data show CDR1 as GTSNPN and CDR2 as SVGIG (reference sequence). The CDR3 spans 14 residues. The CDR3 loop is CAWRRLAGGYEQYF. In nucleotides, the CDR3 is TGTGCCTGGAGACGACTAGCGGGGGGCTACGAGCAGTACTTC.

This clone was detected only once. J is TRBJ1-4 and V is TRBV27; a weak D match, TRBD1 (5 bases). The CDR3 sequence is 13 residues long. Per germline, CDR1 MNHEY and CDR2 SMNVEV (reference sequence). Trimming stripped 7 bases from V and 4 bases from J, with 10 bases between. CDR3 sequence reads: CASKGRVNEKLFF. The CDR3 DNA reads TGTGCCAGCAAGGGCAGGGTTAATGAAAAACTGTTTTTT.

The chain employs TRBV10-1 and TRBJ2-7; perhaps TRBD2 as D (6 bases). CDR3 length equals 16 residues. Germline-derived CDR1 and CDR2 are WNHNN and SYGVQD (reference sequence). Trimming stripped 2 bases from V and 0 bases from J, with 14 bases between. The CDR3 protein is CASSEGPGLYSYEQYF. The DNA for the CDR3 is TGCGCCAGCAGTGAGGGGCCGGGACTGTACTCCTACGAGCAGTACTTC.

The chain employs TRBV7-2 and TRBJ2-7; 8 positions match TRBD1. The CDR3 consists of 15 residues. Trimming cost V 4 bases and J 6 bases; bases outside gene matches: 11. Germline CDR1 is SGHTA and CDR2 is FQGNSA. The CDR3 loop is CASSSSPGTGSEQYF. CDR3 sequence (DNA): TGTGCCAGCAGCTCCAGTCCCGGGACAGGTTCCGAGCAGTACTTC.

The CDR3 loop reads CSVTSAPDTGELFF. The CDR3 nucleotides read TGCAGCGTTACTAGCGCCCCGGACACCGGGGAGCTGTTTTTT. The chain is built from TRBV29-1 and TRBJ2-2; TRBD2 matches 7 bases. The CDR3 loop spans 14 amino acids. CDR1 SQVTM and CDR2 ANQGSEA come from the germline V gene. After removal of 5 bases from V and 3 bases from J, the junction contained 6 bases not matched to a gene.